This T cell receptor beta chain is drawn from a study of tumor and adjacent non-tumor tissue in lung cancer. TCRbeta libraries were built with three rounds of nested PCR, modified from ARM-PCR. TCRdb reprocessed the multiplex PCR reads with MiXCR, giving one entry per CDR3 protein. The table lists under 95,000 distinct CDR3 sequences, just over 65% of them singletons. As to this clonotype: Relative to the germline gene, one junction end is altered; a read error may explain this.

CDR1 and CDR2 (germline): SQVTM, ANQGSEA. The CDR3 has 12 residues. This sample's RNA came from whole unsorted tissue. The clonotype originates from a man in his sixties with non-small cell lung cancer. The chain has TRBV29-1 and TRBJ2-3, with D unresolved. Material for sequencing was lung tumor tissue. CDR3 in amino acids: CSVEVITDTLYF. CDR3 nucleotide sequence: TGCAGCGTTGAAGTAATAACAGATACGCTGTATTTT.